What follows are 13 T cell receptor beta chains derived from one specimen sequenced in a study of STAT3 mutations in large granular lymphocyte leukemia. Study conclusions and caveats: In T-cell large granular lymphocyte leukemia, about half of patients showed multiple immunodominant subclonotypes.

Produced via immunoSEQ multiplex PCR; TCRdb's table is partial and in-frame only. The sample lists some 37,000 clones; about 88% were seen once. These receptors' antigens are unknown. Sequenced: PBMCs. The receptors shown here come from a human donor with T large granular lymphocyte leukemia. Some clones in this sample may be carry-over from other donors' samples.

This clone came up a few times. The rearrangement links TRBV27 to TRBJ2-1; D is ambiguous. Trimming cost V 3 bases and J 5 bases, with 8 bases left between them. The CDR3 runs to 13 residues. Germline-derived CDR1 and CDR2 are MNHEY and SMNVEV (reference sequence). CDR3 nucleotides: TGTGCCAGCAGTTTCTCGTTGGACAATGAGCAGTTCTTC. This encodes CASSFSLDNEQFF.

The sample holds one count of this clone. The genes are TRBV18 and TRBJ2-5; TRBD2 might be the D (6 bases). The V gene's germline CDR1 is KGHSH and CDR2 LQKENI. The V and J ends lost 6 bases and 2 bases respectively, with 16 bases between them. The CDR3 spans 15 residues. As DNA, the CDR3 is TGTGCCAGCTCGAGAAATGAGGGGAGGCAAGAGACCCAGTACTTC. Encoded protein: CASSRNEGRQETQYF.

CDR3 bases: TGTGCCAGCAGCTTAAACGGGGTTAGTGATGGCTACACCTTC. Its translation is CASSLNGVSDGYTF. The V gene is TRBV7-9, the J gene TRBJ1-2; D not resolved. Germline assignment: CDR1 SEHNR and CDR2 FQNEAQ (reference sequence). The V gene lost 2 bases and the J gene lost 6 bases, with 13 bases spanning the gap. This CDR3 has 14 residues.

This clone was observed once. The chain combines TRBV4-3 with TRBJ1-5; maybe TRBD1 (5 bases). The CDR3 runs to 16 residues. Germline V lookup: CDR1 LGHNA, CDR2 YSLEER. The ends were cut back, 0 bases at V and 3 bases at J, with 12 bases in the middle. In DNA form, the CDR3 reads TGCGCCAGCAGCCAAGATTGGGGCACGGACAATCAGCCCCAGCATTTT. Translation gives CASSQDWGTDNQPQHF.

The gene calls are TRBV9 and TRBJ2-2, with 15 bases aligning to TRBD2. Germline CDR1 reads SGDLS; CDR2 reads YYNGEE. The CDR3 contains 17 residues. V lost 3 bases and J lost 4; bases outside the gene matches: 4. CDR3 nucleotide sequence: TGTGCCAGCAGCGGGGGACTAGCGGGGGGCGGCACCGGGGAGCTGTTTTTT. Translated: CASSGGLAGGGTGELFF. Full variable domain (outside the CDR3, taken from reference TRBV9 and TRBJ2-2): DSGVTQTPKHLITATGQRVTLRCSPRSGDLSVYWYQQSLDQGLQFLIQYYNGEERAKGNILERFSAQQFPDLHSELNLSSLELGDSALYFCASSGGLAGGGTGELFFGEGSRLTVL.

This clone was observed a handful of times. V and J are TRBV27 and TRBJ1-2; 7 bases fit TRBD1. This CDR3 has 15 amino acids. Germline CDR1 and CDR2: MNHEY and SMNVEV (reference sequence). Losses at the gene ends were 6 bases for V and 3 bases for J; bases not matched to a gene: 10. The CDR3 bases are TGTGCCAGCAGCCGAAGGGGGCATGGGGACTATGGCTACACCTTC. Protein: CASSRRGHGDYGYTF.

The V gene is TRBV19, the J gene TRBJ1-4; D is perhaps TRBD1 (5 bases). V lost 4 bases and J lost 10, with 10 bases in between. The CDR3 loop spans 12 amino acids. Looked up from germline, CDR1 is LNHDA and CDR2 is SQIVND (reference sequence). CDR3 loop: CASSTGSGKLFF. The CDR3 DNA follows: TGTGCCAGTAGTACAGGGTCGGGAAAACTGTTTTTT. The variable domain in full, with the rest retrieved from reference TRBV19 and TRBJ1-4, is DGGITQSPKYLFRKEGQNVTLSCEQNLNHDAMYWYRQDPGQGLRLIYYSQIVNDFQKGDIAEGYSVSREKKESFPLTVTSAQKNPTAFYLCASSTGSGKLFFGSGTQLSVL.

The V gene is TRBV5-6, the J gene TRBJ2-7; the D call may be TRBD1 or TRBD2 (5 bases each). Germline lookup yields CDR1 SGHDT and CDR2 YYEEEE. This CDR3 contains 13 residues. V was shortened by 4 bases and J by 6 bases, with 14 bases between the two germline ends. The CDR3 spells CASSRPRGSEQYF. The CDR3 coding sequence is TGTGCCAGCAGCAGGCCCCGGGGCTCCGAGCAGTACTTC.

This clone has only a few counts. This chain uses TRBV6-5 with TRBJ1-2; 7 bases fit TRBD1. This CDR3 spans 12 amino acids. The V gene end was trimmed by 5 bases and the J gene end by 8 bases; junction bases not matched to a gene: 5. Per germline, CDR1 MNHEY and CDR2 SVGAGI. The CDR3 bases are TGTGCCAGCAGTCCAGGGGGATGGGGCTACACCTTC. It encodes CASSPGGWGYTF.

This chain uses TRBV5-1 with TRBJ1-2; TRBD1 aligns across 7 bases. The CDR3 runs to 15 residues. The germline V gene has CDR1 SGHRS and CDR2 YFSETQ. V was clipped by 2 bases and J by 3 bases; unmatched bases: 7. The CDR3 here is CASSFGRDSYYGYTF. Written as DNA, the CDR3 is TGCGCCAGCAGCTTCGGGAGGGACAGTTACTATGGCTACACCTTC. Looking up the rest from reference TRBV5-1 and TRBJ1-2 gives the full variable domain: KAGVTQTPRYLIKTRGQQVTLSCSPISGHRSVSWYQQTPGQGLQFLFEYFSETQRNKGNFPGRFSGRQFSNSRSEMNVSTLELGDSALYLCASSFGRDSYYGYTFGSGTRLTVV.

J is TRBJ1-2 and V is TRBV14; no clear D. This CDR3 has 14 amino acids. The germline gives CDR1 SGHDN, CDR2 FVKESK. V shed 0 bases and J shed 3 bases, with 8 bases lying between them. Here the CDR3 reads CASSQDLGDYGYTF. The DNA of the CDR3 is TGTGCCAGCAGCCAAGATTTGGGAGACTATGGCTACACCTTC.

The J gene is TRBJ1-2, the V gene TRBV28; D is unclear. Trimming pared 6 bases from V and 3 bases from J, leaving 11 bases between. The CDR3 totals 13 residues. CDR1 is MDHEN, CDR2 SYDVKM, per germline. Here the CDR3 DNA reads TGTGCCAGCAGCCGTCAGAGGGACTATGGCTACACCTTC. Translated, it gives CASSRQRDYGYTF.

The chain employs TRBV19 and TRBJ1-5; possible D gene TRBD1, 6 bases. This CDR3 is built from 15 residues. Germline CDR1 reads LNHDA; CDR2 reads SQIVND (reference sequence). Trimming removed 5 bases from V and 4 bases from J, with 15 bases in between. CDR3 protein: CASSFQGSLNQPQHF. CDR3 nucleotide sequence: TGTGCCAGTAGTTTTCAGGGGAGCTTGAATCAGCCCCAGCATTTT.